These T cell receptor beta chains were read from a single sample in a study of cytomegalovirus exposure and HLA in healthy donors. TCRdb's table, derived via immunoSEQ multiplex PCR, lists solely in-frame clones and lacks some. The table has about 82,000 clones, 84% seen once. Sample: PBMCs. These receptors all come from a man aged 70-80 years in good health and CMV-seropositive. Each CDR3 is given with its conserved first and last residue. Each record gives: V gene, J gene, CDR3 length, CDR3 protein.

V: TRBV4-2
J: TRBJ1-3
length: 16
CDR3: CASSQPVPQVGNTIYF

V: TRBV14
J: TRBJ1-2
length: 12
CDR3: CASSPERFGYTF

V: TRBV27
J: TRBJ1-4
length: 13
CDR3: CASSFQGGEKLFF

V: TRBV5-1
J: TRBJ1-1
length: 14
CDR3: CASSLRREEDEAFF

V: TRBV20-1
J: TRBJ2-7
length: 11
CDR3: CRVRKGDEQYF

V: TRBV10-1
J: TRBJ2-7
length: 14
CDR3: CASSLGQGAAEQYF

V: TRBV11-2
J: TRBJ2-5
length: 14
CDR3: CASSREVGQETQYF

V: TRBV13
J: TRBJ2-5
length: 16
CDR3: CASSLYVDGGLETQYF

V: TRBV5-1
J: TRBJ1-1
length: 14
CDR3: CASSLDRSYTEAFF

V: TRBV7-9
J: TRBJ2-1
length: 13
CDR3: CASSFTSSDEQFF

V: TRBV6-1
J: TRBJ2-7
length: 14
CDR3: CASTFATGLYEQYF

V: TRBV7-9
J: TRBJ1-2
length: 13
CDR3: CASETGANYGYTF

V: TRBV5-1
J: TRBJ1-1
length: 13
CDR3: CATRAGGNTEAFF

V: TRBV9
J: TRBJ2-3
length: 15
CDR3: CASSVSGIRADTQCF

V: TRBV10-3
J: TRBJ1-2
length: 15
CDR3: CAISDTQGLHYGYTF

V: TRBV7-9
J: TRBJ2-5
length: 13
CDR3: CASSFAGRGTQYF

V: TRBV27
J: TRBJ1-1
length: 15
CDR3: CASSPYPGSHTEAFF

V: TRBV19
J: TRBJ2-2
length: 15
CDR3: CATRTSGGNTGELFF

V: TRBV7-2
J: TRBJ2-2
length: 16
CDR3: CASSSRDRVSTGELFF

V: TRBV30
J: TRBJ2-7
length: 15
CDR3: CAWRPLQGLSYEQYF

V: TRBV20-1
J: TRBJ2-1
length: 11
CDR3: CSARDRNEQFF

V: TRBV29-1
J: TRBJ2-2
length: 17
CDR3: CSVEPRDRVRDTGELFF

V: TRBV29-1
J: TRBJ2-7
length: 13
CDR3: CSALGEEPYEQYF

V: TRBV5-4
J: TRBJ2-7
length: 13
CDR3: CASSSQGLYEQYF

V: TRBV5-4
J: TRBJ2-5
length: 14
CDR3: CASSLARGGETQYF

V: TRBV29-1
J: TRBJ2-7
length: 12
CDR3: CSVASGNYEQYF

V: TRBV4-3
J: TRBJ2-7
length: 15
CDR3: CASSQGQGAGHEQYF

V: TRBV10-3
J: TRBJ2-1
length: 15
CDR3: CAISAGLAGGDEQFF

V: TRBV7-2
J: TRBJ2-2
length: 16
CDR3: CASSLVADSASKELFF

V: TRBV2
J: TRBJ2-1
length: 14
CDR3: CASSFLAGEGEQFF

V: TRBV20-1
J: TRBJ2-5
length: 11
CDR3: CSASPEGVQYF

V: TRBV4-1
J: TRBJ2-7
length: 17
CDR3: CASSQELAGGIVSEQYF

V: TRBV28
J: TRBJ2-2
length: 16
CDR3: CASSPGAEPSGGELFF

V: TRBV9
J: TRBJ2-2
length: 16
CDR3: CASSLSPPPNTGELFF

V: TRBV13
J: TRBJ1-1
length: 15
CDR3: CASSLDRRANTEAFF

V: TRBV6-1
J: TRBJ1-1
length: 14
CDR3: CASSERQGDTEAFF

V: TRBV28
J: TRBJ2-1
length: 12
CDR3: CATRRLADEQFF

V: TRBV5-4
J: TRBJ1-1
length: 14
CDR3: CASSLAGYGTEAFF

V: TRBV7-3
J: TRBJ2-1
length: 12
CDR3: CASSLAGEEQFF

V: TRBV29-1
J: TRBJ2-3
length: 15
CDR3: CSVLGGARRGDTQYF

V: TRBV6-1
J: TRBJ2-1
length: 15
CDR3: CASSEATGTRWEQFF

V: TRBV4-2
J: TRBJ2-1
length: 15
CDR3: CASSLQGQSYNEQFF